This entry describes one T cell receptor (beta chain). The same CDR3 is also encoded by other DNA sequences in this sample. CDR3 size: 15 residues. Germline V gives CDR1 SGHRS, CDR2 YFSETQ. J was trimmed by 4 bases and V by 3 bases; bases with no gene match: 5. These data come from a study of blood T cell repertoires in COVID-19. Study information: Sites across the United States, Italy and Spain contributed samples from acute and convalescent COVID-19. In each case, the material was cDNA or gDNA derived from T cells, B-cell-depleted T cells, or PBMCs.

Original processing notes: Reference gene primer amplification gave estimated nucleated cell counts. Data came from immunoSEQ multiplex PCR; TCRdb stores just in-frame clones and leaves some out. V and J calls and clone size are as listed in that table; D and trimming were resolved from the DNA. The sample yields tens of thousands of clones, 86% seen once. The specimen sequenced was peripheral blood. The clonotype was recovered from a young man with acute or convalescent COVID-19. V and J are TRBV5-1 and TRBJ1-5, with 9 bases matching TRBD1. Here the CDR3 DNA reads TGCGCCAGCAGCTCGGATGGACAGGGGAATCAGCCCCAGCATTTT. It codes for CASSSDGQGNQPQHF.